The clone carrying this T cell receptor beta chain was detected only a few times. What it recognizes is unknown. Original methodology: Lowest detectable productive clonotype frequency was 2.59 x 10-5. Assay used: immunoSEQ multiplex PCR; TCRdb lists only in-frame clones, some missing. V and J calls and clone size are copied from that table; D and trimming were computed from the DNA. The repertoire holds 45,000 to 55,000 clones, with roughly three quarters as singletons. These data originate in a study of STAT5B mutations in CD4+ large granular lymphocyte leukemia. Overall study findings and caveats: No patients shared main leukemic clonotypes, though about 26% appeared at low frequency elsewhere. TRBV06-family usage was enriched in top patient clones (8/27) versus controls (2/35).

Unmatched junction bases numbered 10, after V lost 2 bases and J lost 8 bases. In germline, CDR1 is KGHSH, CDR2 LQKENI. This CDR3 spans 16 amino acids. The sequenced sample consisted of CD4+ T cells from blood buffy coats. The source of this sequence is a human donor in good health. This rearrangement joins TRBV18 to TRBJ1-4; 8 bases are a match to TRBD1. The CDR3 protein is CASSPAQGAMVEKLFF. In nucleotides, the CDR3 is TGTGCCAGCTCACCAGCCCAGGGGGCGATGGTAGAAAAACTGTTTTTT.